Below are 9 T cell receptor beta chains sequenced from a single sample in a study of blood T cell repertoires in COVID-19 (dated by TCRdb to about 2020). The method behind the library was the immunoSEQ multiplex PCR assay. TCRdb mirrors the immuneACCESS table, restricted to in-frame sequences. Some clones are absent from its copies; in checked studies, under half trace to an unresolved V gene, and the reason for the others is unknown. The sample table records 200,000 to 300,000 clones; 88% of these occur just once. The ten largest make up 0.7% of the sample. The sequenced sample was peripheral blood. These receptors all come from a human donor in a cohort sampled during active COVID-19.

This chain links TRBV19 with TRBJ2-7; 10 bases agree with TRBD1. Trimming removed 6 bases from V and 3 bases from J; junction bases left unmatched: 5. This CDR3 is built from 14 residues. CDR1 and CDR2 from the germline V gene are LNHDA and SQIVND (reference sequence). CDR3 residues: CASRRTGGVYEQYF. The CDR3 coding sequence is TGTGCCAGTAGGCGGACAGGGGGTGTCTACGAGCAGTACTTC.

The chain carries TRBV4-3 and TRBJ2-1; 8 bases fit TRBD1. This CDR3 region has 15 residues. Germline V gives CDR1 LGHNA, CDR2 YSLEER. Trimming took 2 bases from V and 2 from J; bases not matched to a gene: 2. The CDR3 nucleotides are TGCGCCAGCAGCCAACAGGGGGCCACCTACAATGAGCAGTTCTTC. Translated: CASSQQGATYNEQFF.

This clone has a handful of counts. This rearrangement joins TRBV6-6 to TRBJ1-4; possibly TRBD1 for D (5 bases). Trimming took 2 bases from V and 6 from J, leaving 13 bases between them. The CDR3 runs 15 residues. The germline CDR1 and CDR2 sequences are MNHNY and SVGAGI (reference sequence). CDR3 nucleotide sequence: TGTGCCAGCAGTTACCTAGGGGAAGTGGATGAAAAACTGTTTTTT. Its translation is CASSYLGEVDEKLFF.

The rearrangement uses TRBV6-5 and TRBJ2-7, with 9 bases identical to TRBD1. Germline V gene sequence: CDR1 MNHEY, CDR2 SVGAGI. This CDR3 is built from 15 residues. V trimming: 4 bases; J trimming: 5 bases; junction bases outside the gene matches: 9. CDR3 in amino acids: CASSSYLGDRDEQYF. CDR3 DNA: TGTGCCAGCAGTTCCTACCTTGGGGACAGGGACGAGCAGTACTTC.

This chain links TRBV7-8 with TRBJ2-1; no definite D call. The V end was cut by 5 bases, the J end by 7 bases, with 15 bases between. Germline lookup yields CDR1 SGHVS and CDR2 FQNEAQ. This CDR3 has 14 residues. CDR3 region: CASSRRILGNEQFF. In nucleotides, the CDR3 is TGTGCCAGCAGCCGAAGGATTCTAGGTAATGAGCAGTTCTTC.

This sequence joins TRBV6-2 or TRBV6-3 and TRBJ2-7, with TRBD1 identical over 9 bases. CDR1 is MNHEY, CDR2 SVGEGT, per germline. J lost 3 bases, V lost 3 bases, and 15 bases had no gene match. CDR3 length: 18 amino acids. The chain's CDR3 is CASSYPRLMETGGYEQYF. The CDR3 DNA reads TGTGCCAGCAGTTATCCGAGGTTGATGGAGACAGGGGGCTACGAGCAGTACTTC.

This clone has only one observation. V and J are TRBV5-4 and TRBJ2-7; D unclear. Looked up from germline, CDR1 is SGHNT and CDR2 is YYREEE (reference sequence). The CDR3 is 13 residues long. CDR3 nucleotides: TGTAAATACAGTCGCCTTCATTCCTACGAGCAGTACTTC. It codes for CKYSRLHSYEQYF.

On this clone: A read error may account for a junction end that differs from germline. J is TRBJ1-2 and V is TRBV24-1; the D gene is possibly TRBD1 (5 bases). The CDR3 covers 13 residues. The germline gives CDR1 KGHDR, CDR2 SFDVKD. The CDR3 DNA follows: TGTGCCACCAGCGGGGGGGATAACTATGACTACACCTTC. It is translated as CATSGGDNYDYTF.

This rearrangement joins TRBV30 to TRBJ1-6; D uncertain. This CDR3 region has 14 residues. The V end was cut by 1 base, the J end by 6 bases, with 10 bases between. Germline V gene lookup returns CDR1 GTSNPN and CDR2 SVGIG (reference sequence). CDR3 in DNA: TGTGCCTGGAGTGCCCTCAACAGTAATTCACCCCTCCACTTT. Protein sequence: CAWSALNSNSPLHF.